Sequencing of this T cell receptor (beta chain) was carried out in a study of blood T cells in healthy people across ages. Study in general: Through template switching, about one barcoded beta molecule was captured per two T cells, as measured in model experiments.

Healthy Caucasian individuals from Russia aged about 6 to 100 were enrolled as donors. With a J-beta primer mix and a sample-barcoded 5' primer, a second PCR ran about 6 to 11 cycles. Each sample provided no less than 2.5 million CDR3-containing paired-end reads. TCRdb itself ran the 5' RACE reads through MiXCR, one entry per CDR3 protein. Of 1.5 million to 2 million distinct CDR3 sequences listed, 30% to 40% are singletons. The CDR3 runs 12 residues. This chain connects TRBV21-1 to TRBJ1-6. TRBV21-1 is designated a pseudogene. The sample comprised blood. The receptor comes from a woman in her twenties or thirties in good health. In nucleotides, the CDR3 is TGTGCCAGCAGCAAGCGGGAATCACCCCTCCACTTT. The encoded protein is CASSKRESPLHF.